This T cell receptor (beta chain) derives from a study of T cell changes during pregnancy in multiple sclerosis. Some clones are missing from TCRdb's copy, which holds only in-frame ones; the method was immunoSEQ multiplex PCR. The table has 98,000 or so clones, about 93% seen once. CDR3 length: 14 amino acids. V shed 6 bases, J shed 1 base, and the junction held 3 bases outside the gene matches. CDR1 and CDR2 (germline): MGHDK, SYGVNS. Sample: peripheral blood, taken after pregnancy. The TCR sequence derives from a female donor with multiple sclerosis, enrolled in a pregnancy study. The rearrangement uses TRBV25-1 and TRBJ2-3; 8 bases are a match to TRBD2. CDR3: CASSGLAGTDTQYF. The CDR3 DNA reads as TGTGCCAGCAGCGGACTAGCCGGCACAGATACGCAGTATTTT.